Listed below are T cell receptor beta chains from one sample, sequenced in a study of CD8 T cells in Susac syndrome. TCRdb recomputed calls from the immunoSEQ multiplex PCR reads with MiXCR, one row per CDR3 protein. The sample lists about 100,000 distinct CDR3 sequences, around 95% occurring once. Sequences were obtained from CD8+ T cells from PBMCs. These receptors were collected from a human donor with Susac syndrome. Both conserved end residues are part of each CDR3. The D gene is left open where the match is weak. Clone size, where shown, is once, few, many, or a class for clones that have expanded.

d_gene: -; abundance: -; v_gene: TRBV6-5; j_gene: TRBJ2-7; CDR3aa: CASSYSVVSEQYF; CDR3nt: TGTGCCAGCAGTTACTCTGTGGTATCCGAGCAGTACTTC
d_gene: -; abundance: -; v_gene: TRBV3-1; j_gene: TRBJ1-3; CDR3aa: CASSQGWNGNTIYF; CDR3nt: TGTGCCAGCAGCCAAGGGTGGAATGGAAACACCATATATTTT
d_gene: TRBD2; abundance: -; v_gene: TRBV6-2/TRBV6-3; j_gene: TRBJ2-3; CDR3aa: CASASGGAADTQYF; CDR3nt: TGTGCCAGCGCTAGCGGGGGGGCTGCAGATACGCAGTATTTT
d_gene: -; abundance: -; v_gene: TRBV20-1; j_gene: TRBJ1-4; CDR3aa: CSASRKASNEKLFF; CDR3nt: TGCAGTGCTAGTCGTAAGGCATCTAATGAAAAACTGTTTTTT
d_gene: -; abundance: -; v_gene: TRBV5-1; j_gene: TRBJ2-5; CDR3aa: CASSRDDETQYF; CDR3nt: TGCGCCAGCAGCAGGGACGACGAGACCCAGTACTTC
d_gene: -; abundance: once; v_gene: TRBV2; j_gene: TRBJ1-2; CDR3aa: CASSESTGVGYGYTF; CDR3nt: TGTGCCAGCAGTGAATCGACGGGGGTCGGCTATGGCTACACCTTC
d_gene: TRBD1; abundance: -; v_gene: TRBV20-1; j_gene: TRBJ2-2; CDR3aa: CSARDGAGGSAGELFF; CDR3nt: TGCAGTGCTAGAGATGGCGCAGGGGGCTCGGCCGGGGAGCTGTTTTTT
d_gene: -; abundance: -; v_gene: TRBV5-8; j_gene: TRBJ2-7; CDR3aa: CASSPDSSYEQYF; CDR3nt: TGTGCCAGCAGCCCTGACAGCTCCTACGAGCAGTACTTC
d_gene: -; abundance: -; v_gene: TRBV25-1; j_gene: TRBJ1-5; CDR3aa: CASSENGGQPQHF; CDR3nt: TGTGCCAGCAGTGAAAACGGGGGACAGCCCCAGCATTTT
d_gene: -; abundance: -; v_gene: TRBV29-1; j_gene: TRBJ2-7; CDR3aa: CSVVPLGRYEQYF; CDR3nt: TGCAGCGTCGTACCTTTGGGCCGGTACGAGCAGTACTTC
d_gene: TRBD2; abundance: -; v_gene: TRBV29-1; j_gene: TRBJ2-7; CDR3aa: CSVEEVAGLTYEQYF; CDR3nt: TGCAGCGTTGAAGAGGTAGCGGGCCTTACCTACGAGCAGTACTTC
d_gene: -; abundance: -; v_gene: TRBV12-3/TRBV12-4; j_gene: TRBJ1-6; CDR3aa: CASSSRGAYSPLHF; CDR3nt: TGTGCCAGCAGTTCTCGTGGGGCTTATTCACCCCTCCACTTT
d_gene: -; abundance: -; v_gene: TRBV9; j_gene: TRBJ1-2; CDR3aa: CASSPSKGGTF; CDR3nt: TGTGCCAGCAGCCCTAGCAAGGGGGGCACCTTC
d_gene: -; abundance: -; v_gene: TRBV27; j_gene: TRBJ1-3; CDR3aa: CASSLEGTSGNTIYF; CDR3nt: TGTGCCAGCAGTCTCGAGGGAACCTCTGGAAACACCATATATTTT
d_gene: -; abundance: -; v_gene: TRBV10-3; j_gene: TRBJ2-7; CDR3aa: CAISRTDSYEQYF; CDR3nt: TGTGCCATCAGCCGGACAGATTCCTACGAGCAGTACTTC
d_gene: -; abundance: -; v_gene: TRBV15; j_gene: TRBJ2-6; CDR3aa: CATSPRGAGANVLTF; CDR3nt: TGTGCCACCAGCCCTAGGGGGGCTGGGGCCAACGTCCTGACTTTC
d_gene: -; abundance: -; v_gene: TRBV27; j_gene: TRBJ2-7; CDR3aa: CASSPEERRVGEQYF; CDR3nt: TGTGCCAGCAGTCCCGAGGAGCGGCGAGTAGGCGAGCAGTACTTC
d_gene: -; abundance: once; v_gene: TRBV3-1; j_gene: TRBJ2-1; CDR3aa: CASSLLTNEQFF; CDR3nt: TGTGCCAGCAGCCTCTTGACCAATGAGCAGTTCTTC
d_gene: TRBD2; abundance: -; v_gene: TRBV28; j_gene: TRBJ2-5; CDR3aa: CASSTGGGGAQETQYF; CDR3nt: TGTGCCAGCAGTACCGGTGGGGGGGGAGCCCAAGAGACCCAGTACTTC
d_gene: TRBD2; abundance: -; v_gene: TRBV19; j_gene: TRBJ2-2; CDR3aa: CASQQGAGGTGELFF; CDR3nt: TGTGCCAGCCAACAAGGAGCGGGGGGGACCGGGGAGCTGTTTTTT
d_gene: -; abundance: -; v_gene: TRBV4-1; j_gene: TRBJ1-1; CDR3aa: CASSQGGFEAFF; CDR3nt: TGCGCCAGCAGCCAAGGGGGGTTTGAAGCTTTCTTT
d_gene: TRBD1; abundance: -; v_gene: TRBV5-1; j_gene: TRBJ2-2; CDR3aa: CASSLGQGAGELFF; CDR3nt: TGCGCCAGCAGCTTGGGACAGGGTGCCGGGGAGCTGTTTTTT
d_gene: -; abundance: -; v_gene: TRBV20-1; j_gene: TRBJ2-7; CDR3aa: CSSPREEGEQYF; CDR3nt: TGCAGTTCCCCCAGGGAGGAAGGCGAGCAGTACTTC
d_gene: TRBD2; abundance: once; v_gene: TRBV19; j_gene: TRBJ2-6; CDR3aa: CASMSGTQGVGANVLTF; CDR3nt: TGTGCCAGTATGAGCGGGACTCAAGGTGTGGGGGCCAACGTCCTGACTTTC